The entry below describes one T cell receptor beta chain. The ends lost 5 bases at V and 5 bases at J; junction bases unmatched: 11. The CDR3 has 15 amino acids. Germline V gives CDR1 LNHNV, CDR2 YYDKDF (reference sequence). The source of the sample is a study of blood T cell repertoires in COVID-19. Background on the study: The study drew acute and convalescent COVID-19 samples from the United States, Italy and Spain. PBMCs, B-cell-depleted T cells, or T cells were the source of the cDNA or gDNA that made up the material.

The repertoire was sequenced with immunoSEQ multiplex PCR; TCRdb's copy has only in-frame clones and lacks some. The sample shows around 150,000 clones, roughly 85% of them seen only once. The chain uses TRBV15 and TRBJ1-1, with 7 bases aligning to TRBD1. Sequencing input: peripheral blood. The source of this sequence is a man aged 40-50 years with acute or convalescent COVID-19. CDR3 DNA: TGTGCCACCAGCGGACTACAGGGGTGGGGGACTGAAGCTTTCTTT. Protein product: CATSGLQGWGTEAFF.